This T cell receptor beta chain was sequenced for a study of blood T cell repertoires in COVID-19. Study as a whole: Sample material is recorded as cDNA or gDNA derived from T cells, B-cell-depleted T cells, or PBMCs.

CDR1 and CDR2 from the germline V gene are MNHEY and SMNVEV (reference sequence). V trimming: 6 bases; J trimming: 4 bases; junction bases outside the gene matches: 10. This CDR3 comprises 16 residues. Per the study methods: Estimation of nucleated cell counts relied on the amplification of reference gene primers. The method was immunoSEQ multiplex PCR; TCRdb's version includes in-frame clones alone and lacks a portion of them. D and trimming come from the DNA, and the V and J calls and clone size come from that table. The repertoire holds approximately 100,000 clones, around 85% seen once, with about 16% in the top ten.

This clonotype originated in a woman at least 80 years old with active or convalescent COVID-19. Sequencing input: peripheral blood. The J gene is TRBJ2-1, the V gene TRBV27; 9 bases fit TRBD1. This chain's CDR3 is CASRLTGTGYYNEQFF. CDR3 DNA sequence: TGTGCCAGCAGGCTAACCGGGACAGGGTATTACAATGAGCAGTTCTTC.